The 14 T cell receptor beta chains below were found in one sample sequenced in a study of beta chain features in type 1 diabetes. Study outcomes and limitations: Shorter TCRB CDR3s, moderately but significantly so, marked every one of the four CD4+ subsets in Type 1 diabetes patients.

Reverse transcribing all isolated RNA meant expressed TCRB transcripts were sequenced. Sequenced by immunoSEQ multiplex PCR; TCRdb stores in-frame clones only, minus some. The profile shows roughly 240,000 clones, around 25% of them singletons. No antigen has been assigned to these receptors. The specimen sequenced was naive CD4+ T cells from blood. These receptors all come from a woman in her 30s with type 1 diabetes.

The chain recombines TRBV7-8 with TRBJ2-7; 10 nucleotides align to TRBD2. Trimming cost V 2 bases and J 0 bases; bases outside gene matches: 4. The CDR3 consists of 16 residues. CDR1 SGHVS and CDR2 FQNEAQ come from the germline V gene. CDR3 region: CASSLLGLAASYEQYF. CDR3 DNA sequence: TGTGCCAGCAGCTTACTTGGACTAGCGGCCTCCTACGAGCAGTACTTC.

This chain joins TRBV27 and TRBJ1-5; D is possibly TRBD1 (5 bases). CDR3 length equals 14 residues. V lost 3 bases, J lost 7 bases, and 13 bases lay in between. Germline CDR1 MNHEY, CDR2 SMNVEV (reference sequence). The CDR3 DNA follows: TGTGCCAGCAGTTTTGCAGGGCCGGAGCAGCCCCAGCATTTT. Protein: CASSFAGPEQPQHF.

A few counts support this clone. The chain combines TRBV18 with TRBJ2-7, with 10 bases identical to TRBD2. The CDR3 runs 15 residues. CDR1 and CDR2 (germline): KGHSH, LQKENI. J lost 4 bases, V lost 4 bases, and 7 bases had no gene match. The CDR3 region has the DNA TGTGCCAGCTCACTACGGACTAGCGGCTTATACGAGCAGTACTTC. Protein sequence: CASSLRTSGLYEQYF. The full variable domain, with the rest looked up from reference TRBV18 and TRBJ2-7, is NAGVMQNPRHLVRRRGQEARLRCSPMKGHSHVYWYRQLPEEGLKFMVYLQKENIIDESGMPKERFSAEFPKEGPSILRIQQVVRGDSAAYFCASSLRTSGLYEQYFGPGTRLTVT.

This clone was detected a few times. This rearrangement joins TRBV30 to TRBJ2-5; D may be TRBD1 (6 bases). The germline V and J ends were trimmed by 2 bases and 1 base, with 11 bases remaining between them. CDR1 GTSNPN and CDR2 SVGIG come from the germline V gene (reference sequence). This CDR3 spans 14 amino acids. CDR3 DNA sequence: TGTGCCTGGAGTAGGGGGAACAGCCAAGAGACCCAGTACTTC. It encodes CAWSRGNSQETQYF. Supplemented by reference TRBV30 and TRBJ2-5, the full variable domain reads SQTIHQWPATLVQPVGSPLSLECTVEGTSNPNLYWYRQAAGRGLQLLFYSVGIGQISSEVPQNLSASRPQDRQFILSSKKLLLSDSGFYLCAWSRGNSQETQYFGPGTRLLVL.

This clone was counted between two and nine times. The rearrangement links TRBV28 to TRBJ2-7; D call uncertain. CDR1 MDHEN and CDR2 SYDVKM come from the germline V gene. This CDR3 is built from 15 residues. V gave up 5 bases and J gave up 5 bases, with 19 bases separating them. The CDR3 DNA reads TGTGCCAGCAGTCCTTTCATTAGCCCCTTCGACGAGCAGTACTTC. Translated: CASSPFISPFDEQYF.

The chain joins TRBV30 to TRBJ1-5; TRBD1 is a possible D gene (5 bases). The CDR3 has 15 amino acids. CDR1 is GTSNPN and CDR2 is SVGIG in the germline V gene (reference sequence). V shed 2 bases and J shed 2 bases, with 13 bases lying between them. In DNA form, the CDR3 reads TGTGCCTGGAGTCCCCGGGGAGGGGGCAATCAGCCCCAGCATTTT. Translated: CAWSPRGGGNQPQHF.

This clone has only a few counts. The chain has TRBV5-1 and TRBJ2-5, with a tentative D call TRBD1 (7 bases). Germline assignment: CDR1 SGHRS and CDR2 YFSETQ. V lost 1 base and J 3 bases, leaving 10 bases between the germline ends. The CDR3 is 14 residues long. The CDR3 DNA sequence: TGCGCCAGCAGCTTGCAGGGGGGAGAAGAGACCCAGTACTTC. Amino acids: CASSLQGGEETQYF.

This clone showed up just a few times. The gene calls are TRBV2 and TRBJ1-1; D is ambiguous. CDR1 is SNHLY, CDR2 FYNNEI, per germline. The CDR3 totals 15 residues. V was cut by 7 bases and J by 3 bases, with 18 bases left in between. The CDR3 region is CASIRESAGYTEAFF. The CDR3 bases are TGTGCCAGCATAAGGGAGTCCGCTGGGTACACTGAAGCTTTCTTT.

Note on this clone: Other DNA sequences in this sample translate to the same CDR3. The chain uses TRBV9 and TRBJ2-1; 7 nucleotides agree with TRBD2. Germline assignment: CDR1 SGDLS and CDR2 YYNGEE. The CDR3 sequence is 15 residues long. V was pared by 0 bases and J by 4 bases, with 4 bases of the junction left unmatched. This CDR3 is CASSVGASGYNEQFF. The CDR3 DNA reads as TGTGCCAGCAGCGTAGGGGCTAGCGGTTACAATGAGCAGTTCTTC.

This clone was seen a few times. The rearrangement uses TRBV9 and TRBJ2-6; no clear D. V was trimmed by 0 bases and J by 0 bases, leaving 7 bases between them. CDR3 length equals 16 residues. CDR1 is SGDLS, CDR2 YYNGEE, per germline. The chain's CDR3 is CASSVAPSSGANVLTF. The CDR3 DNA reads TGTGCCAGCAGCGTAGCTCCCAGCTCTGGGGCCAACGTCCTGACTTTC.

This chain joins TRBV29-1 and TRBJ2-5; 7 bases agree with TRBD1. The ends lost 5 bases at V and 5 bases at J; junction bases unmatched: 14. Germline CDR1 and CDR2: SQVTM and ANQGSEA. The CDR3 is 15 residues long. The CDR3 DNA follows: TGCAGCGTTTCCAGACAGGGTGGTTTGTTGGAGACCCAGTACTTC. Translation gives CSVSRQGGLLETQYF.

The rearrangement joins TRBV28 to TRBJ1-2, with 7 bases that match TRBD1. Germline lookup yields CDR1 MDHEN and CDR2 SYDVKM. The CDR3 consists of 17 residues. V lost 1 base, J lost 7 bases, and 15 bases stayed unmatched. CDR3 bases: TGTGCCAGCAGTTTATTCGGTCCTCCGAGGGACAGCGCTGGCTACACCTTC. Translated, it gives CASSLFGPPRDSAGYTF.

The chain has TRBV4-1 and TRBJ2-7; D ambiguous. This CDR3 comprises 14 residues. Trimming pared 0 bases from V and 5 bases from J, leaving 11 bases between. CDR1 and CDR2 (germline): MGHRA, YSYEKL. DNA of the CDR3: TGCGCCAGCAGCCAAGATCGGTTGCGGAACGAGCAGTACTTC. It specifies CASSQDRLRNEQYF.

This clone has more than one count but fewer than ten. The chain carries TRBV7-9 and TRBJ2-1, with 7 bases matching TRBD1. After removal of 2 bases from V and 6 bases from J, the junction contained 7 bases not matched to a gene. CDR1 SEHNR and CDR2 FQNEAQ come from the germline V gene (reference sequence). CDR3 length: 15 residues. The CDR3 nucleotides read TGTGCCAGCAGCTTAAGGGGGACAGAGTTCAATGAGCAGTTCTTC. Its translation is CASSLRGTEFNEQFF.